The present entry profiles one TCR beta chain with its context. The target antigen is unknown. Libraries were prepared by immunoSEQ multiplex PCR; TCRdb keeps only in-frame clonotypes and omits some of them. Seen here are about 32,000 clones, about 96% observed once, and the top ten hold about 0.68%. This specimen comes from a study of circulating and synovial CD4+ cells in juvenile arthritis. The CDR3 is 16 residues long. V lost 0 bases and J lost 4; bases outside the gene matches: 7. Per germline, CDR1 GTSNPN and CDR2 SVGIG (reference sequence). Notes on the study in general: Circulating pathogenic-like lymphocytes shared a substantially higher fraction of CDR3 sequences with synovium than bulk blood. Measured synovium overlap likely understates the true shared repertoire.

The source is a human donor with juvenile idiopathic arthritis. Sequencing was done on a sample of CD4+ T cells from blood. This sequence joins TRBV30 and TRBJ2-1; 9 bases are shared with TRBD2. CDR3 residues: CAWSVYGTSLYNEQFF. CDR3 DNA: TGTGCCTGGAGTGTATACGGGACTAGCCTTTACAATGAGCAGTTCTTC.